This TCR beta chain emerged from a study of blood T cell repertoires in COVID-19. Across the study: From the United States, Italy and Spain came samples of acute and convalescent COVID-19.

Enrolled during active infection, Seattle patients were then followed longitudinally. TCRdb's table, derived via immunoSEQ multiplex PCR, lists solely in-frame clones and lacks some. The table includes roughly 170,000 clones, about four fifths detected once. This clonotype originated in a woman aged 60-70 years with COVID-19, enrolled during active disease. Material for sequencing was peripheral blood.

The CDR3 loop reads CASSLAGQGVNYGYTF. The CDR3 DNA reads TGTGCCAGCAGTCTCGCCGGACAGGGGGTCAACTATGGCTACACCTTC. This chain joins TRBV28 and TRBJ1-2; 10 bases match TRBD1. The CDR3 loop spans 16 amino acids. Trimming cost V 5 bases and J 2 bases; bases outside gene matches: 8. Germline-derived CDR1 and CDR2 are MDHEN and SYDVKM.